Listed here is a single TCR beta chain. The target antigen is unknown. Diagnosis of hyperthyroidism was new in patients aged 18 to 65, and its duration was under 2 months. On the basis of clinical symptoms, serum thyroxine and TRAb, thyroid ultrasound and orbital computed tomography, diagnoses were made. J was trimmed by 11 bases and V by 7 bases; bases with no gene match: 10. The CDR3 totals 13 residues. From germline, CDR1 is SNHLY and CDR2 FYNNEI. RNA transcripts gave rise to amplified TCR beta CDR3 regions. An initial round of RT-PCR targeting the TCR CDR3 relied on the HTBI primer set. TCRdb processed the multiplex PCR reads anew with MiXCR; each CDR3 protein has one entry. Here the sample spans 350,000 to 450,000 distinct CDR3 sequences, about 15% being singletons. The sample comes from a study of T cells in Graves' hyperthyroidism and ophthalmopathy. Study-wide points: Blood also contained most expanded thyroid clonotypes above 0.001. Onset of ophthalmopathy came a median roughly 6 months after the model predicted it.

Sequencing was performed on blood. The clonotype originates from a woman aged 55-70 years with Graves' hyperthyroidism. The chain couples TRBV2 to TRBJ1-2; the match to TRBD1 covers 10 bases. The CDR3: CASKGTGDASYTF. The CDR3 coding sequence is TGTGCCAGCAAAGGGACAGGGGACGCTTCTTACACCTTC.